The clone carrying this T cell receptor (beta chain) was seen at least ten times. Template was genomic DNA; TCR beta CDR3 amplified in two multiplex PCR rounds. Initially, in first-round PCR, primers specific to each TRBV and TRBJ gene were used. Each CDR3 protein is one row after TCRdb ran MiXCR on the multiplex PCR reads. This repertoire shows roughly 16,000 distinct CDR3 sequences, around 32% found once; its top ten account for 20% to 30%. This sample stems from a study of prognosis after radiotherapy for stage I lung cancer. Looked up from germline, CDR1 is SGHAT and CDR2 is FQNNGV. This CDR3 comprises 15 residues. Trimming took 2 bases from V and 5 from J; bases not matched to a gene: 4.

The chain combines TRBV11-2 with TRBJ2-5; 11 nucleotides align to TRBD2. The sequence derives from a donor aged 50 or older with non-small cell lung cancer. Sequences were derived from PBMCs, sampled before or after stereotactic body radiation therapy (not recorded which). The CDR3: CASSLITSGSETQYF. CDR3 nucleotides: TGTGCCAGCAGCTTAATAACTAGCGGGAGTGAGACCCAGTACTTC.